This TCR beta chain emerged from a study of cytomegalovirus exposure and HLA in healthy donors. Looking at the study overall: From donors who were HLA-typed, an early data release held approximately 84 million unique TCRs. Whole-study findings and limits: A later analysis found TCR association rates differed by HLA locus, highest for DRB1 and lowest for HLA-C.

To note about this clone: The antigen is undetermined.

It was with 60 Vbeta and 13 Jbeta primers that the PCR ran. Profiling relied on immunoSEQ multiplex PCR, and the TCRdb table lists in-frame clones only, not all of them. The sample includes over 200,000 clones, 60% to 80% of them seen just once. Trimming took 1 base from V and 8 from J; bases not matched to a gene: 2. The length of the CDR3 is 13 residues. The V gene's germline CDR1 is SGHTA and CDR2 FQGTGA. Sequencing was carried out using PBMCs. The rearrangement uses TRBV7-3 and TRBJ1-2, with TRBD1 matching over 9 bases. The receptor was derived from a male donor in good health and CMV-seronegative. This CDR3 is CASSLRDREGYTF. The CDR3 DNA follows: TGTGCCAGCAGCTTAAGGGACAGGGAGGGCTACACCTTC.